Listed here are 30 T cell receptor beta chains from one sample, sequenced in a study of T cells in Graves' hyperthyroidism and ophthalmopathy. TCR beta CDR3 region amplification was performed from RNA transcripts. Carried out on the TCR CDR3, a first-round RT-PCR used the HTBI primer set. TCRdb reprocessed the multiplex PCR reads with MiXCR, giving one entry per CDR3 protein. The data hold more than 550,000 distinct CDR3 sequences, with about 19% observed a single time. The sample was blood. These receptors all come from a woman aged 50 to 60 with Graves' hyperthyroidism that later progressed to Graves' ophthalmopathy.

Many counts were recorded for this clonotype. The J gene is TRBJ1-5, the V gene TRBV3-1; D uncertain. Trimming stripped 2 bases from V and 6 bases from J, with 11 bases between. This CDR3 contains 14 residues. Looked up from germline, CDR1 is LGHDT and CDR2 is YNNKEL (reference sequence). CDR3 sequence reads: CASSQHQKIQPQHF. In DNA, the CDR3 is TGTGCCAGCAGCCAACATCAGAAGATTCAGCCCCAGCATTTT. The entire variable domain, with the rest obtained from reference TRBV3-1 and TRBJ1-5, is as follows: DTAVSQTPKYLVTQMGNDKSIKCEQNLGHDTMYWYKQDSKKFLKIMFSYNNKELIINETVPNRFSPKSPDKAHLNLHINSLELGDSAVYFCASSQHQKIQPQHFGDGTRLSIL.

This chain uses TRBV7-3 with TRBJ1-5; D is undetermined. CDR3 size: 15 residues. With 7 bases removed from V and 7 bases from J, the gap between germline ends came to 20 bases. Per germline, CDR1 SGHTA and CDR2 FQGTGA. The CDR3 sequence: CASTSVGRGSQPQHF. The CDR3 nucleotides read TGTGCCAGCACCTCCGTGGGTCGCGGGTCACAGCCCCAGCATTTT.

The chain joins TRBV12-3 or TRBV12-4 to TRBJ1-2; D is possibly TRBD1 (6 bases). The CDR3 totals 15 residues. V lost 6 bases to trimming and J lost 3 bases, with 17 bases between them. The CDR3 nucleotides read TGTGCCAGCAGCCTGGACAGCCTTGATGACTATGGCTACACCTTC. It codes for CASSLDSLDDYGYTF.

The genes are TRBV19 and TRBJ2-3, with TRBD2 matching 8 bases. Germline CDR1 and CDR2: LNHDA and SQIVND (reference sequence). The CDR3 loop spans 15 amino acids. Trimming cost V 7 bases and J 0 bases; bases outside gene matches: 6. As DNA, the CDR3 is TGTGCCAGTAAGACTAGCGTGGCTAGCACAGATACGCAGTATTTT. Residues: CASKTSVASTDTQYF. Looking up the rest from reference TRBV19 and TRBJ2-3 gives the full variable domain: DGGITQSPKYLFRKEGQNVTLSCEQNLNHDAMYWYRQDPGQGLRLIYYSQIVNDFQKGDIAEGYSVSREKKESFPLTVTSAQKNPTAFYLCASKTSVASTDTQYFGPGTRLTVL.

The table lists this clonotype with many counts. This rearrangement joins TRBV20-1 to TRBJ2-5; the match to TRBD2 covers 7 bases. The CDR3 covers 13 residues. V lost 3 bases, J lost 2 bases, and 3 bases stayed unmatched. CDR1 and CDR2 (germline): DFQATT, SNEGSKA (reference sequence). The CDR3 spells CSARRSGQETQYF. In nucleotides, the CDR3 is TGCAGTGCTAGGCGTAGCGGGCAAGAGACCCAGTACTTC.

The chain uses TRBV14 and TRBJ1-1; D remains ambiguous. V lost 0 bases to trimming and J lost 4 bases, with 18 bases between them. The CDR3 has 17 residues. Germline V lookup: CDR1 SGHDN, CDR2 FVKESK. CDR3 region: CASSQDLEKIGSTEAFF. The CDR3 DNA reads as TGTGCCAGCAGCCAAGACTTAGAGAAGATTGGGAGCACTGAAGCTTTCTTT.

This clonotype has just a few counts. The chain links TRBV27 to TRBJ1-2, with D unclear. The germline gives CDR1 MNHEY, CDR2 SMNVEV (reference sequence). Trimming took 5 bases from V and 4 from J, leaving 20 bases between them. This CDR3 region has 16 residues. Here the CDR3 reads CASSPTEANPGYGYTF. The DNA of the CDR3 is TGTGCCAGCAGTCCCACGGAGGCCAATCCGGGCTATGGCTACACCTTC.

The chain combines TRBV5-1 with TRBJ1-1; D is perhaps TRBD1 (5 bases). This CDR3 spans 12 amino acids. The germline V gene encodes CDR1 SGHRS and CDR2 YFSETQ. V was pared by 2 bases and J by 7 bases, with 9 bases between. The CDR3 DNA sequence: TGCGCCAGCAGCTTCGACGACAGTGAAGCTTTCTTT. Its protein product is CASSFDDSEAFF.

The DNA of the CDR3 is TGCGCCAGCAGCCACCCCGGGGGTAGCAATCAGCCCCAGCATTTT. Amino acid sequence: CASSHPGGSNQPQHF. V and J are TRBV4-1 and TRBJ1-5, with a tentative D call TRBD1 (5 bases). Trimming removed 3 bases from V and 0 bases from J, with 9 bases in between. Germline V gene sequence: CDR1 MGHRA, CDR2 YSYEKL. CDR3 length: 15 residues.

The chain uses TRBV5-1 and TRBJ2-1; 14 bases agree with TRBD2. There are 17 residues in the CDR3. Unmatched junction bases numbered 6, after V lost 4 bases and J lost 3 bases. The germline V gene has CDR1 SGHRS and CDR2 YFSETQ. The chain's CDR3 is CASSPGTSGGHYNEQFF. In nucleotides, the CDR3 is TGCGCCAGCAGCCCAGGGACTAGCGGGGGCCACTACAATGAGCAGTTCTTC.

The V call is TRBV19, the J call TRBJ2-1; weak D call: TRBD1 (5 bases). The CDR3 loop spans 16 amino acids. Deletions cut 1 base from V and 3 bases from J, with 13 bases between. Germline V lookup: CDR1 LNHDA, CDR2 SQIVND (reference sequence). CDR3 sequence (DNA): TGTGCCAGTAGTATAGGTAGGACATCCGGCTACAATGAGCAGTTCTTC. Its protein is CASSIGRTSGYNEQFF. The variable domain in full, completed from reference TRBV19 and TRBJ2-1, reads DGGITQSPKYLFRKEGQNVTLSCEQNLNHDAMYWYRQDPGQGLRLIYYSQIVNDFQKGDIAEGYSVSREKKESFPLTVTSAQKNPTAFYLCASSIGRTSGYNEQFFGPGTRLTVL.

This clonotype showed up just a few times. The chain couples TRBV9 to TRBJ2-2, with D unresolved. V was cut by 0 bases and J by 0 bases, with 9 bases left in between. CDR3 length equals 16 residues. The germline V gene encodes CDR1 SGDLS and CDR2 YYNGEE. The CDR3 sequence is CASSVEVRSNTGELFF. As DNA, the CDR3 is TGTGCCAGCAGCGTAGAAGTCCGATCGAACACCGGGGAGCTGTTTTTT.

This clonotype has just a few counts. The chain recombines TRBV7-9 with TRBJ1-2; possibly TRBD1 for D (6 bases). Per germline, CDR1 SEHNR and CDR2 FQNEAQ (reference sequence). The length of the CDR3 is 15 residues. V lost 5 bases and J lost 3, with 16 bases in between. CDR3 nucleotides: TGTGCCAGCAGCAAACAGGGCGACTTGGACTATGGCTACACCTTC. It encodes CASSKQGDLDYGYTF.

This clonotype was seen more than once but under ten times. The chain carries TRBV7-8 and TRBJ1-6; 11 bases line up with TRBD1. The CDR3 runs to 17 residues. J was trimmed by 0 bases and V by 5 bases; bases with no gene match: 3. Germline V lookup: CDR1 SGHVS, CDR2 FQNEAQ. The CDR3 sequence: CASSHGTGGSYNSPLHF. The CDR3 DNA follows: TGTGCCAGCAGCCACGGGACAGGGGGCTCCTATAATTCACCCCTCCACTTT.

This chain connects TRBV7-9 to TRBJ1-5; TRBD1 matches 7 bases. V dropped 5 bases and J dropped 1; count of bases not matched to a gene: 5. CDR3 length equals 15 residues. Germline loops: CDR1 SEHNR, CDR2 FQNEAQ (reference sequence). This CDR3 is CASSLDRESNQPQHF. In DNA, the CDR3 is TGTGCCAGCAGCCTTGACAGGGAAAGCAATCAGCCCCAGCATTTT.

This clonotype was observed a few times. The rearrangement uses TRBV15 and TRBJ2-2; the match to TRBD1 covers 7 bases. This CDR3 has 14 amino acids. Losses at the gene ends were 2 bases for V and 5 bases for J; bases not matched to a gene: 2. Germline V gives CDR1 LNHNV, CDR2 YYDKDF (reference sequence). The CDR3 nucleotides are TGTGCCACCAGCAGAACAGGGGATACCGGGGAGCTGTTTTTT. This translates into CATSRTGDTGELFF.

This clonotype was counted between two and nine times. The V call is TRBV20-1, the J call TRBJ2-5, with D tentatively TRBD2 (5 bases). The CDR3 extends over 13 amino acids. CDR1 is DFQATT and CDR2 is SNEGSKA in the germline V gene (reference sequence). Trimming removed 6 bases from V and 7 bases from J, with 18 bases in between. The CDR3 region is CSAERASLVTQYF. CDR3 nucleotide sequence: TGCAGTGCGGAGAGGGCTAGCTTGGTGACCCAGTACTTC.

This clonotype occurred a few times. CDR3 region: CASSRWNTGELFF. As DNA, the CDR3 is TGCGCCAGCAGTAGATGGAACACCGGGGAGCTGTTTTTT. This chain uses TRBV10-1 with TRBJ2-2, with D unresolved. V was pared by 5 bases and J by 1 base, with 5 bases between. CDR1 is WNHNN and CDR2 is SYGVQD in the germline V gene (reference sequence). This CDR3 has 13 residues.

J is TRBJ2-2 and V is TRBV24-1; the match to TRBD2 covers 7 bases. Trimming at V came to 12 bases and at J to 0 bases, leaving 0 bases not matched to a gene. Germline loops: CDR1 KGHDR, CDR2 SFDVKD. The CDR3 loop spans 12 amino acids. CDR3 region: CAGGANTGELFF. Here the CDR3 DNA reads TGTGCCGGGGGGGCGAACACCGGGGAGCTGTTTTTT.

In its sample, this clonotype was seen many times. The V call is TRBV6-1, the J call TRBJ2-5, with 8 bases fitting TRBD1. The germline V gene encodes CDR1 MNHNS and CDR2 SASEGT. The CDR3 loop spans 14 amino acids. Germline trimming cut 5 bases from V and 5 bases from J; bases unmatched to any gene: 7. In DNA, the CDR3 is TGTGCCAGCAGTCCGGACAGGGTACGGGAGACCCAGTACTTC. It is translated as CASSPDRVRETQYF.

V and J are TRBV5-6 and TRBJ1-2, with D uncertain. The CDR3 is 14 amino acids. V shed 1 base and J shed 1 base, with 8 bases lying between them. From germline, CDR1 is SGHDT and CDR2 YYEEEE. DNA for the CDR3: TGTGCCAGCAGCTTGTCGGCCTTTAACTATGGCTACACCTTC. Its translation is CASSLSAFNYGYTF.

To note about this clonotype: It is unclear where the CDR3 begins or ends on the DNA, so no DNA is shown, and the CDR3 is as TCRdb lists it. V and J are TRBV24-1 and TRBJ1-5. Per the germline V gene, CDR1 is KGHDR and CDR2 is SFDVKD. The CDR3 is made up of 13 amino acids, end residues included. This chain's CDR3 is CATSTSGYQPQHF.

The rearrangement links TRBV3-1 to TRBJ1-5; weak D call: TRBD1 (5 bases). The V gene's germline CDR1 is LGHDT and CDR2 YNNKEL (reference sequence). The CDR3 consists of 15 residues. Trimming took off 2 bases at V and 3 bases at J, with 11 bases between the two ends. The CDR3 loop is CASSQNEQDNQPQHF. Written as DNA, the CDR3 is TGTGCCAGCAGCCAAAATGAACAGGACAATCAGCCCCAGCATTTT.

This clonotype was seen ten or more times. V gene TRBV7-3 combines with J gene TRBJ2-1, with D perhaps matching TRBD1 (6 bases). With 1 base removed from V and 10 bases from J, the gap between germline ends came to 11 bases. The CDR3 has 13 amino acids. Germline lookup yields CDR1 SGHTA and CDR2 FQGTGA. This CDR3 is CASSLRGPGEQFF. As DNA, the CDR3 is TGTGCCAGCAGCTTAAGGGGGCCTGGGGAGCAGTTCTTC.

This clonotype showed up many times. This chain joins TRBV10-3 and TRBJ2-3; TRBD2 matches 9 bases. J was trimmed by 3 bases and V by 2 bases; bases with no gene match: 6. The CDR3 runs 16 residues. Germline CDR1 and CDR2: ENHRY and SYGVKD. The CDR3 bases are TGTGCCATCAGTGAGGGTGCCAGCGGGGGGACAGATACGCAGTATTTT. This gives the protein CAISEGASGGTDTQYF.

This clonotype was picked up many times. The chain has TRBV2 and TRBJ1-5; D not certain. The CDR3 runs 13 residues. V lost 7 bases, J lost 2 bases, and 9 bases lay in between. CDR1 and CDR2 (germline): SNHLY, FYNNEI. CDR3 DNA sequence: TGTGCCAGCAAATCGCAGGGCAATCAGCCCCAGCATTTT. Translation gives CASKSQGNQPQHF.

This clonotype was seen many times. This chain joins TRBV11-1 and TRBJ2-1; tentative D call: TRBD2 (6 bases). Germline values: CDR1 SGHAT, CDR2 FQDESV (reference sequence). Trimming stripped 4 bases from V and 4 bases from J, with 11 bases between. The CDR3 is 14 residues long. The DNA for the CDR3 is TGTGCCAGCAGCTCCACGGGACTTTACAATGAGCAGTTCTTC. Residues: CASSSTGLYNEQFF.

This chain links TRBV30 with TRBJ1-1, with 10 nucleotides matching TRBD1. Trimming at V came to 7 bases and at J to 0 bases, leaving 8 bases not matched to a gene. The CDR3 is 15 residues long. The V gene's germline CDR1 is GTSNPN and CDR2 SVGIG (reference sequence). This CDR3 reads CASTGGLRVNTEAFF. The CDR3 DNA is TGTGCCTCGACAGGGGGCTTAAGGGTGAACACTGAAGCTTTCTTT. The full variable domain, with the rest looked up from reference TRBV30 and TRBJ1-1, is SQTIHQWPATLVQPVGSPLSLECTVEGTSNPNLYWYRQAAGRGLQLLFYSVGIGQISSEVPQNLSASRPQDRQFILSSKKLLLSDSGFYLCASTGGLRVNTEAFFGQGTRLTVV.

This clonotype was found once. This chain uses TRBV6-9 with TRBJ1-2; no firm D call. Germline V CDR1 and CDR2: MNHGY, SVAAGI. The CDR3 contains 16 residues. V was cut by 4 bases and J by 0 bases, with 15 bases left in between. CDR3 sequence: CASSFPIGPTNYGYTF. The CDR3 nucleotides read TGTGCCAGCAGTTTTCCAATAGGGCCAACTAACTATGGCTACACCTTC.

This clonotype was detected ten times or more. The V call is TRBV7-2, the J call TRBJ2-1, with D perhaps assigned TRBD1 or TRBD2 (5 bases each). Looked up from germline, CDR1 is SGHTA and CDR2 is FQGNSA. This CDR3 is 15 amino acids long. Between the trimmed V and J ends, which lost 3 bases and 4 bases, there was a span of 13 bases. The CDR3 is CASSFAGSTYNEQFF. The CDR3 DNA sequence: TGTGCCAGCAGCTTCGCAGGGAGTACGTACAATGAGCAGTTCTTC.